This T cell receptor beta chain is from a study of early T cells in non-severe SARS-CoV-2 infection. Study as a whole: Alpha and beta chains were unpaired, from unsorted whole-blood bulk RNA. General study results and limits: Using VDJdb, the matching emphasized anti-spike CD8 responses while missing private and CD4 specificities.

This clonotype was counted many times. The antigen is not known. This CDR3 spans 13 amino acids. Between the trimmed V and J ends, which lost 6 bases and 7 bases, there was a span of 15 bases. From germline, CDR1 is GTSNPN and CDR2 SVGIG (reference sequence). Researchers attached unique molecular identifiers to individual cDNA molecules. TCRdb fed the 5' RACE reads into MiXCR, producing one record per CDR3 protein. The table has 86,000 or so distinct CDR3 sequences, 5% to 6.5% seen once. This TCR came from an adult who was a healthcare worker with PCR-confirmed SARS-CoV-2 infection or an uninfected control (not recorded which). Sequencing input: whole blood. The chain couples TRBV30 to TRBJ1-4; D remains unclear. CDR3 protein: CACGKLAAEKLFF. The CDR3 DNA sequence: TGTGCCTGCGGCAAGCTAGCAGCTGAAAAACTGTTTTTT.